The rows below give T cell receptor beta chains drawn from one sample of a study of pediatric ulcerative colitis. The assay was immunoSEQ multiplex PCR, and TCRdb's table has in-frame clones only and misses some. This sample has under 6,000 clones, with nearly 90% found just once. Source material: blood. The receptors stem from a boy younger than 18 with mild ulcerative colitis. CDR3s include the opening cysteine and the closing phenylalanine or tryptophan. A D gene is named only where the DNA matches it firmly. Clone size is stated in some rows and not others, as once, few, many or a class when expanded.

TRBJ2-1 - - TRBV27 TGTGCCAGCAGTTTACCCTTCGATAATGAGCAGTTCTTC CASSLPFDNEQFF
TRBJ2-7 - TRBD2 TRBV11-2 TGTGCCAGCAGCTTAAAGCTAGCGGAGTACTACGAGCAGTACTTC CASSLKLAEYYEQYF
TRBJ2-7 - TRBD2 TRBV10-3 TGTGCCATCAGTGGGGGGGGAGATAGCGGGAGGTCGTACGAGCAGTACTTC CAISGGGDSGRSYEQYF
TRBJ1-1 once - TRBV2 TGTGCCAGCAGTGAAGCGCTTGGGGCTGAAGCTTTCTTT CASSEALGAEAFF
TRBJ2-3 - TRBD2 TRBV9 TGTGCCAGCAGTAGCGGGGACACAGATACGCAGTATTTT CASSSGDTDTQYF
TRBJ1-1 - - TRBV19 TGTGCCAGTAGTATGTCTACAAGCACTGAAGCTTTCTTT CASSMSTSTEAFF
TRBJ1-1 - - TRBV20-1 TGCAGTATACCACAGGTGATTGAAGCTTTCTTT CSIPQVIEAFF
TRBJ1-5 once - TRBV6-1 TGTGCCAGCAGGTGGGGGTATGATCGCAATCAGCCCCAGCATTTT CASRWGYDRNQPQHF
TRBJ2-1 - TRBD1 TRBV18 TGTGCCAGCTCACCACGGGACAGGGGACCAACATCCCGCTCCTACAATGAGCAGTTCTTC CASSPRDRGPTSRSYNEQFF
TRBJ2-1 - TRBD2 TRBV13 TGTGCCAGCAGCGAACGGGAGGGGTATTTTAGCAATGAGCAGTTCTTC CASSEREGYFSNEQFF
TRBJ2-7 - - TRBV28 TGTGCCAGCAGTTTAAGGTCCGCGACCTACGAGCAGTACTTC CASSLRSATYEQYF
TRBJ2-5 - - TRBV5-6 TGTGCCAGCACCCCGGTAAGCGATCAAGAGACCCAGTACTTC CASTPVSDQETQYF
TRBJ2-7 - - TRBV25-1 TGTGCCAGCAGTGAGACGGGTCGCCGTTCCTACGAGCAGTACTTC CASSETGRRSYEQYF
TRBJ2-7 - - TRBV5-1 TGCGCCAGCAGTTTTACAGGGCAGCGCTCCTACGAGCAGTACTTC CASSFTGQRSYEQYF
TRBJ2-1 once - TRBV7-8 TGTGCCAGCAGAGCGGGCGGAGCGGGCGTCCTTTCCTCCTACAATGAGCAGTTCTTC CASRAGGAGVLSSYNEQFF
TRBJ1-3 - - TRBV5-1 TGCGCCAGCAGCCCGAGCGGTGCGTCTGGAAACACCATATATTTT CASSPSGASGNTIYF
TRBJ1-1 - - TRBV30 TGTGCCTGGAGTGTCGGGACTGAAGCTTTCTTT CAWSVGTEAFF
TRBJ1-2 - - TRBV9 TGTGCCAGCAGCGTAAGGGGGAGCTACACCTTC CASSVRGSYTF
TRBJ2-5 - TRBD2 TRBV28 TGTGCCAGCAGTTTAAGTAGCGGGAGCATATACTTC CASSLSSGSIYF
TRBJ2-7 - TRBD1 TRBV28 TGTGCCAGCAGTTTGGTTCGGACAGGGATTGTGTTGGGGGAGCAGTACTTC CASSLVRTGIVLGEQYF
TRBJ2-5 - TRBD2 TRBV19 TGTGCCAGTAGTATGGTTACCATTAACGGACTAGCGTCCCAAGAGACCCAGTACTTC CASSMVTINGLASQETQYF
TRBJ2-1 - - TRBV7-9 TGTGCCAGCAGCAAAACCATGGCAGGGGCGTACAATGAGCAGTTCTTC CASSKTMAGAYNEQFF
TRBJ1-4 - - TRBV6-5 TGTGCCAGCAGTTACTCTGGGGTTGGTATGAGGGAAAAACTGTTTTTT CASSYSGVGMREKLFF
TRBJ1-1 - - TRBV29-1 TGCAGCGTTGAGGGACGGCTAGCGAACACTGAAGCTTTCTTT CSVEGRLANTEAFF
TRBJ1-1 - - TRBV2 TGTGCCAGCACGATAACCCTGAACACTGAAGCTTTCTTT CASTITLNTEAFF
TRBJ2-5 - TRBD2 TRBV18 TGTGCCAGCTCAATAGCGGGAGGGCAAGAGACCCAGTACTTC CASSIAGGQETQYF
TRBJ2-7 - - TRBV29-1 TGCAGCGGCCTGACAGACAATGCCTACGAGCAGTACTTC CSGLTDNAYEQYF
TRBJ2-5 - TRBD2 TRBV2 TGTGCCAGCAGTTTAAGACTAGCGGTGGGGGAGACCCAGTACTTC CASSLRLAVGETQYF
TRBJ1-4 - TRBD1 TRBV28 TGTGCCAGCAGTTTATCCTTTTTTGGGACAGGGGTTTCAACTAATGAAAAACTGTTTTTT CASSLSFFGTGVSTNEKLFF
TRBJ2-7 - - TRBV28 TGTGCCAGCAGTTTTAGGGCAGGGAAAACCTACGAGCAGTACTTC CASSFRAGKTYEQYF
TRBJ2-7 - TRBD1 TRBV27 TGTGCCAGCAGTTTATACGGGACAGGGGCCTACGAGCAGTACTTC CASSLYGTGAYEQYF
TRBJ2-7 - TRBD2 TRBV10-2 TGCGCCAGCAGCTTACCCGGGACTAGCAATTCCTACGAGCAGTACTTC CASSLPGTSNSYEQYF
TRBJ1-1 once - TRBV10-3 TGTGCCATCAGTGTCGAAGGGGTGGCTCCGGGGACTGAAGCTTTCTTT CAISVEGVAPGTEAFF
TRBJ2-3 - TRBD2 TRBV7-6 TGTGCCAGCAGCCCGACCTTTGGGACTAGCGGGAGAACAGATACGCAGTATTTT CASSPTFGTSGRTDTQYF
TRBJ1-2 - - TRBV28 TGTGCCAGCAGTTTTGAGAAAGGCTACACCTTC CASSFEKGYTF
TRBJ1-5 - - TRBV6-1 TGTGCCAGCAGTGAGGGGGATGTGGCGAGGGAGCATTTT CASSEGDVAREHF
TRBJ2-7 - TRBD1 TRBV5-1 TGCGCCAGCAGCTTGAAACAGGGGGCCTCCTACGAGCAGTACTTC CASSLKQGASYEQYF
TRBJ1-2 few - TRBV28 TGTGCCAGCGCCCGTGGAGGGGGGTACGGCTACACCTTC CASARGGGYGYTF
TRBJ2-6 - - TRBV19 TGTGCCAGTAGTAAGGGGGGGCCTGGGGCCAACGTCCTGACTTTC CASSKGGPGANVLTF
TRBJ2-7 - - TRBV4-1 TGCGCCAGCAGCCAATATATACAAATCGGGACGCGGAGGTACTTC CASSQYIQIGTRRYF
TRBJ1-5 - TRBD1 TRBV5-1 TGCGCCAGCAGCTTGGAGACAGGGCTTAATCAGCCCCAGCATTTT CASSLETGLNQPQHF
TRBJ1-4 - TRBD1 TRBV30 TGTGCCTGGTTGAGGCAGGGGGTATTTGAAAAACTGTTTTTT CAWLRQGVFEKLFF
TRBJ2-6 - - TRBV15 TGTGCCACCAGCAGAGACCAGGCTGGGGCCAACGTCCTGACTTTC CATSRDQAGANVLTF
TRBJ2-7 - - TRBV19 TGTGCCAGTAGTATGACTCACGACCGCTCCTACGAGCAGTACTTC CASSMTHDRSYEQYF
TRBJ1-2 - - TRBV6-4 TGTGCCAGCAGTGACCAACAGGGATCTTATGGCTACACCTTC CASSDQQGSYGYTF
TRBJ2-5 - - TRBV5-4 TGTGCCAGCAGCTTCGATTCCCACGAGACCCAGTACTTC CASSFDSHETQYF
TRBJ1-1 - - TRBV7-9 TGTGCCAGCAGCTTAATCGGCGTGAACACTGAAGCTTTCTTT CASSLIGVNTEAFF
TRBJ2-1 - - TRBV6-1 TGTGCCAGCCTACGGGACGGGGTCGGAAATGAGCAGTTCTTC CASLRDGVGNEQFF
TRBJ1-1 - - TRBV4-1 TGCGCCAGCAGCCAAGGGGGGAAGGGCTTCGAAGCTTTCTTT CASSQGGKGFEAFF